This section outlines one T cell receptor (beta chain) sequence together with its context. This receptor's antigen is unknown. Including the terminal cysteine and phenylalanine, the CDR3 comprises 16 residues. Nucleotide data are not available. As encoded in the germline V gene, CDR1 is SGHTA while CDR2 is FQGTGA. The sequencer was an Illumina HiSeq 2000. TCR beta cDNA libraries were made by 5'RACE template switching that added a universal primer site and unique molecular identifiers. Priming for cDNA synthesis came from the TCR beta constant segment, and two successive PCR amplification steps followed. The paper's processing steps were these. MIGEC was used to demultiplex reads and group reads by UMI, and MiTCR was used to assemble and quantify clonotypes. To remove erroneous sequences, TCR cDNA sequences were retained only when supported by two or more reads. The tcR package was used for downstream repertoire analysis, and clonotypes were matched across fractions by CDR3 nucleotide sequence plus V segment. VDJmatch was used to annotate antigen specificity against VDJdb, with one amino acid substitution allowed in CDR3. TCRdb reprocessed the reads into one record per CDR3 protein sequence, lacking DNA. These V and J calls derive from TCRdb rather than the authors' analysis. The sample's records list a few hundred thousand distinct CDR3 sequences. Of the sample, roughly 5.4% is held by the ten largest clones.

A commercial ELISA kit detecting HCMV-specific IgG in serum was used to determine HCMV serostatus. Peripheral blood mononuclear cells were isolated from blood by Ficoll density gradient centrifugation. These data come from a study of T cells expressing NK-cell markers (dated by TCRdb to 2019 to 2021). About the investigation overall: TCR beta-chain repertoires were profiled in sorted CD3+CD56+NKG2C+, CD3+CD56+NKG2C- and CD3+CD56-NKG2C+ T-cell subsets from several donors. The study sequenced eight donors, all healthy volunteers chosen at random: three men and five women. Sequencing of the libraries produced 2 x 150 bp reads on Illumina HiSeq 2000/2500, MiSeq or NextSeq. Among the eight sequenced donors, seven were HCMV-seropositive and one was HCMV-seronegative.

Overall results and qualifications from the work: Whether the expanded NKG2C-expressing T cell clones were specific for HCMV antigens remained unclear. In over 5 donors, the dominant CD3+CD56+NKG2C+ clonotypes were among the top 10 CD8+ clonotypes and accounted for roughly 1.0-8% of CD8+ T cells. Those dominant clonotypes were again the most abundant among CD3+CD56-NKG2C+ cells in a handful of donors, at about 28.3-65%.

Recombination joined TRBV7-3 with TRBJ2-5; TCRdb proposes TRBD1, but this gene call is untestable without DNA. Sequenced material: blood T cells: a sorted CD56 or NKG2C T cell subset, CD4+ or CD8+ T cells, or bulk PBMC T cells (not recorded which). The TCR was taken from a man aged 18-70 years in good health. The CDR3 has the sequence CASSSYAGAGPGTQYF. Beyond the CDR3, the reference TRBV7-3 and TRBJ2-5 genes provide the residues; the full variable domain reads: GAGVSQTPSNKVTEKGKYVELRCDPISGHTALYWYRQSLGQGPEFLIYFQGTGAADDSGLPNDRFFAVRPEGSVSTLKIQRTERGDSAVYLCASSSYAGAGPGTQYFGPGTRLLVL.